This TCR beta chain was observed in a study of metastatic and nonmetastatic thyroid tumors. Study-level background: Peripheral blood and tumor or nodule samples from malignant and benign thyroid patients were compared. Study-wide results and caveats: The study reportedly found significantly higher TCR beta diversity in malignant thyroid tumors than benign nodules, in blood and tumor.

CDR3 length: 17 residues. The V gene's germline CDR1 is SNHLY and CDR2 FYNNEI. Thyroid surgery took place with no prior treatment in any patient. On this clone: The antigen remains unidentified. A much larger clonotype is one base distant, so this may be a read error.

The authors' processing: In papillary thyroid cancer, a distant-metastasis classifier was built using CDR3 differences across clinicopathological groups. TCRdb reprocessed the PCR reads via MiXCR. These V and J calls originate from TCRdb's pipeline instead of the authors' own analysis. Seen here are 25,000 to 30,000 clones, about 16% observed once, and the top ten hold more than 15%. The TCR sequence derives from a male donor with papillary thyroid cancer or a benign thyroid nodule (not recorded which). Some clones in this sample may be carry-over from other donors' samples. The chain recombines TRBV2 with TRBJ1-3; D is undetermined. The sequenced sample was blood. CDR3: CVSTRSLGPSLGNTIYF. In DNA form, the CDR3 reads TGTGTCAGCACTCGCTCCCTTGGGCCCTCTCTTGGAAACACCATATATTTT.